Below, one T cell receptor (beta chain) is given with its context. Its antigen is as yet unknown. The sample is drawn from a study of vaccination and CD4 T cells after COVID-19. Study context: The peptides that stimulated the cells were overlapping spike peptides from SARS-CoV-2, HCoV-NL63, HCoV-OC43 and HCoV-229E.

An Oncomine TCR Beta short-read assay was used to sequence the DNA from cultured CD4+ T cells. TCRdb analysed the PCR reads with MiXCR anew, one entry per CDR3 protein. The table shows approximately 6,500 distinct CDR3 sequences, with roughly 34% occurring only once. The treatment here: roughly nine-day PBMC culture with coronavirus spike peptide pools or control peptides (ViraFEST assay). Collection of the unexposed donor's CD4+ T cells took place before the COVID-19 pandemic (2011-2018). Study-wide results and caveats: Early post-infection timepoints were missing, and relatively few convalescent patients were studied. Spike mono-reactivity was found in 304 of 307 vaccine-specific clones from convalescent patients.

The sequenced sample consisted of CD4+ T cells from blood, cultured in vitro. The clonotype was recovered from a human donor in good health.

The CDR3 reads CATSREQGPEKLFF. DNA of the CDR3: TGTGCCACCAGCAGAGAGCAGGGTCCTGAAAAACTGTTTTTT. The rearrangement links TRBV15 to TRBJ1-4, with D perhaps TRBD1 (5 bases). This CDR3 is built from 14 residues. The V gene's germline CDR1 is LNHNV and CDR2 YYDKDF (reference sequence). V lost 0 bases to trimming and J lost 7 bases, with 9 bases between them. Drawing the rest from reference TRBV15 and TRBJ1-4, the complete variable domain is DAMVIQNPRYQVTQFGKPVTLSCSQTLNHNVMYWYQQKSSQAPKLLFHYYDKDFNNEADTPDNFQSRRPNTSFCFLDIRSPGLGDTAMYLCATSREQGPEKLFFGSGTQLSVL.